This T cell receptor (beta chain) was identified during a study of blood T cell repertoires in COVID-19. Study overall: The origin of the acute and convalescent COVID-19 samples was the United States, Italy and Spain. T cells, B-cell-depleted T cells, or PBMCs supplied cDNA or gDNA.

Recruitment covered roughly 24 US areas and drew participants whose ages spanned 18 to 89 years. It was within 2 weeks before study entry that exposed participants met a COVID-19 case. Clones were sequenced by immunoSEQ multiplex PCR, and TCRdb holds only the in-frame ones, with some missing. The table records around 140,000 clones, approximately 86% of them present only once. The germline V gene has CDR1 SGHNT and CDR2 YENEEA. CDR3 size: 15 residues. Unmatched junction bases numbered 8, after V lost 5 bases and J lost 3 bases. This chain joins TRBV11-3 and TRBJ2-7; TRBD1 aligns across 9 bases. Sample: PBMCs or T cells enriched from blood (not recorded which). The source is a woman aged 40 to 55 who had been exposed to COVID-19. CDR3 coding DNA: TGTGCCAGCAGCCTCCTCCCGGGACAGGGCTACGAGCAGTACTTC. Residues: CASSLLPGQGYEQYF. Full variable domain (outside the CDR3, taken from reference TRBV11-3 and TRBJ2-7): EAGVVQSPRYKIIEKKQPVAFWCNPISGHNTLYWYLQNLGQGPELLIRYENEEAVDDSQLPKDRFSAERLKGVDSTLKIQPAELGDSAVYLCASSLLPGQGYEQYFGPGTRLTVT.